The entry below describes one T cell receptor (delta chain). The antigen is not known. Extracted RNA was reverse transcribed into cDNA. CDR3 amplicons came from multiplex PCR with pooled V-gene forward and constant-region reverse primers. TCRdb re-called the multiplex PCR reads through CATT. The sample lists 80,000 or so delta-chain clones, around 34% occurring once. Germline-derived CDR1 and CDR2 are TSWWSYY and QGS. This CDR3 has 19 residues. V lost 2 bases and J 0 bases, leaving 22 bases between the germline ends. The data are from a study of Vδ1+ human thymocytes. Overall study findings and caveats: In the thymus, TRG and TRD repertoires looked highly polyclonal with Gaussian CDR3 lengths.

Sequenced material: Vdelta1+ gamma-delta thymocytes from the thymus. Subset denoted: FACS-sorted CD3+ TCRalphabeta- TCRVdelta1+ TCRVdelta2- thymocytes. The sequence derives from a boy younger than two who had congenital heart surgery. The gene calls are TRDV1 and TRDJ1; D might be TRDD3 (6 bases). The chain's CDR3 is CALGEGPRLGLINTDKLIF. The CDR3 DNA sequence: TGTGCTCTTGGGGAAGGTCCACGTCTGGGGCTTATTAACACCGATAAACTCATCTTT.